A single sample is the source of the 14 T cell receptor beta chains below, sequenced in a study of response to subunit inactivated influenza vaccine. TCRdb reprocessed the RT-PCR reads via MiXCR and lists one record per CDR3 protein. This sample has hundreds of thousands of distinct CDR3 sequences, with around 13% found just once. Sequenced material: PBMCs from blood, taken around two weeks before vaccination. These receptors all come from a man aged 45-65 years who received an inactivated influenza vaccine.

This clonotype was counted many times. The chain couples TRBV5-1 to TRBJ2-7, with 8 bases aligning to TRBD2. This CDR3 contains 15 residues. Germline loops: CDR1 SGHRS, CDR2 YFSETQ. Trimming took 0 bases from V and 2 from J; bases not matched to a gene: 4. The CDR3 region has the DNA TGCGCCAGCAGCTTGGAGACGGGAGGGCCCTACGAGCAGTACTTC. It translates to CASSLETGGPYEQYF.

This clonotype came up many times. V gene TRBV7-9 combines with J gene TRBJ1-1; no clear D. This CDR3 comprises 15 residues. V was pared by 5 bases and J by 1 base, with 14 bases between. The V gene's germline CDR1 is SEHNR and CDR2 FQNEAQ (reference sequence). CDR3 DNA: TGTGCCAGCAGCCCTATCGGATTATCGAACACTGAAGCTTTCTTT. Its translation is CASSPIGLSNTEAFF.

J is TRBJ2-7 and V is TRBV6-1; 7 nucleotides align to TRBD1. Germline CDR1 and CDR2: MNHNS and SASEGT. The V and J ends lost 0 bases and 3 bases, in that order; junction bases with no gene match: 5. This CDR3 contains 15 residues. Written as DNA, the CDR3 is TGTGCCAGCAGTGAAGCCACAGGGGCAAACTACGAGCAGTACTTC. Amino acids: CASSEATGANYEQYF.

This clonotype was recorded many times. This chain joins TRBV5-1 and TRBJ2-1, with 8 bases identical to TRBD2. The CDR3 is made up of 16 amino acids. Germline CDR1 SGHRS, CDR2 YFSETQ. With V trimmed by 3 bases and J by 2 bases, 7 bases remained unmatched. Here the CDR3 reads CASSWAGTSPYNEQFF. CDR3 DNA: TGCGCCAGCAGCTGGGCCGGGACTAGTCCCTACAATGAGCAGTTCTTC.

V gene TRBV19 combines with J gene TRBJ1-4; the D gene is possibly TRBD1 (5 bases). The germline gives CDR1 LNHDA, CDR2 SQIVND (reference sequence). V gave up 10 bases and J gave up 3 bases, with 21 bases separating them. This CDR3 has 16 residues. The CDR3 is CATSLGRGRSNEKLFF. The CDR3 DNA is TGTGCCACCAGCTTGGGGCGCGGAAGGTCTAATGAAAAACTGTTTTTT.

This chain joins TRBV14 and TRBJ2-5, with a tentative D call TRBD2 (5 bases). Germline V gene sequence: CDR1 SGHDN, CDR2 FVKESK. This CDR3 has 13 residues. Between the trimmed V and J ends, which lost 0 bases and 6 bases, there was a span of 8 bases. The CDR3 region has the DNA TGTGCCAGCAGCCAAGAAAGGAGGCAGACCCAGTACTTC. Amino acids: CASSQERRQTQYF.

This clonotype has only a few counts. The chain links TRBV28 to TRBJ2-7; unclear D gene. The ends were cut back, 1 base at V and 3 bases at J, with 10 bases in the middle. Germline assignment: CDR1 MDHEN and CDR2 SYDVKM. The length of the CDR3 is 14 residues. CDR3 sequence reads: CASSLSVPSYEQYF. The DNA for the CDR3 is TGTGCCAGCAGTTTATCGGTTCCCAGCTACGAGCAGTACTTC. Together with reference TRBV28 and TRBJ2-7, the CDR3 gives the full variable domain: DVKVTQSSRYLVKRTGEKVFLECVQDMDHENMFWYRQDPGLGLRLIYFSYDVKMKEKGDIPEGYSVSREKKERFSLILESASTNQTSMYLCASSLSVPSYEQYFGPGTRLTVT.

The J gene is TRBJ2-4, the V gene TRBV11-2; no definite D call. This CDR3 spans 16 amino acids. V was cut by 1 base and J by 0 bases, with 10 bases left in between. The V gene's germline CDR1 is SGHAT and CDR2 FQNNGV. The CDR3 region has the DNA TGTGCCAGCAGCTTAGGGTCGGCAGTAGCCAAAAACATTCAGTACTTC. The encoded protein is CASSLGSAVAKNIQYF.

The chain is built from TRBV20-1 and TRBJ1-4, with D perhaps TRBD1 (6 bases). V gave up 3 bases and J gave up 7 bases, with 18 bases separating them. In germline, CDR1 is DFQATT, CDR2 SNEGSKA (reference sequence). There are 15 residues in the CDR3. The CDR3, as DNA: TGCAGTGCTAGGGTCAGGGGTGGGGGTAGTGAAAAACTGTTTTTT. Translation: CSARVRGGGSEKLFF.

The table lists this clonotype with a few counts. CDR3 DNA: TGTGCCAGCAGCGTAGGCCGACAGGGGGTGGCAACAGATACGCAGTATTTT. Its translation is CASSVGRQGVATDTQYF. The chain has TRBV9 and TRBJ2-3; 9 bases match TRBD1. The CDR3 runs 17 residues. The germline CDR1 and CDR2 sequences are SGDLS and YYNGEE. The V and J ends lost 0 bases and 3 bases, in that order; junction bases with no gene match: 8.

This clonotype has only a few counts. The chain has TRBV12-3 or TRBV12-4 and TRBJ1-4, with a weak D call TRBD1 (5 bases). The CDR3 totals 15 residues. Trimming took 6 bases from V and 4 from J, leaving 15 bases between them. CDR3 DNA sequence: TGTGCCAGCAGGATAGGGGAATTGGGTAATGAAAAACTGTTTTTT. Its protein is CASRIGELGNEKLFF.

There are many counts of this clonotype. The chain is built from TRBV7-2 and TRBJ1-1; D might be TRBD1 (5 bases). Trimming pared 5 bases from V and 4 bases from J, leaving 11 bases between. This CDR3 spans 13 amino acids. Germline V lookup: CDR1 SGHTA, CDR2 FQGNSA. The chain's CDR3 is CASSPERGTEAFF. In DNA form, the CDR3 reads TGTGCCAGCAGCCCAGAAAGGGGCACTGAAGCTTTCTTT.

This clonotype was seen at least ten times. The chain recombines TRBV15 with TRBJ2-6; no firm D call. V was clipped by 4 bases and J by 4 bases, with 8 bases between them. The germline V gene has CDR1 LNHNV and CDR2 YYDKDF (reference sequence). This CDR3 is 14 amino acids long. This CDR3 is CATSTGSGANVLTF. CDR3 coding DNA: TGTGCCACCAGCACCGGATCCGGGGCCAACGTCCTGACTTTC.

This clonotype was seen a handful of times. This chain uses TRBV20-1 with TRBJ2-7; 10 nucleotides agree with TRBD1. CDR1 is DFQATT, CDR2 SNEGSKA, per germline (reference sequence). The J segment lost 2 bases and the V segment lost 0 bases, leaving 4 bases of the junction unmatched. CDR3 size: 15 residues. The CDR3 loop is CSARDGDRGTYEQYF. CDR3 coding DNA: TGCAGTGCTAGAGATGGGGACAGGGGTACCTACGAGCAGTACTTC.